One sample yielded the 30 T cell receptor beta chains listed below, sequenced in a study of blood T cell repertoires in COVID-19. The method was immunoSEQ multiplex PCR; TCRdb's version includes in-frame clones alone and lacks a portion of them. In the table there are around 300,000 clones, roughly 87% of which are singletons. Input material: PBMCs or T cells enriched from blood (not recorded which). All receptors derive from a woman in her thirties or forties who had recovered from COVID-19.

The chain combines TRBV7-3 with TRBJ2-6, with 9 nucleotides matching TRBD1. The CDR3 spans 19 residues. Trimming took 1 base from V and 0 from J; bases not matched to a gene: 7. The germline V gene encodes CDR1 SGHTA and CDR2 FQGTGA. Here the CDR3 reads CASSLKVGGQGSGANVLTF. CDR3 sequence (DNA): TGTGCCAGCAGCTTAAAGGTTGGGGGACAGGGCTCTGGGGCCAACGTCCTGACTTTC.

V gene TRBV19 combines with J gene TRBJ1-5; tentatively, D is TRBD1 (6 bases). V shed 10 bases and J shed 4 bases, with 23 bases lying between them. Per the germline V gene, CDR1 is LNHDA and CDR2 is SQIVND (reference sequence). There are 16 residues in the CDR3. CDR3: CATSGAGMRGNQPQHF. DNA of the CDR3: TGTGCCACCTCAGGGGCAGGGATGAGGGGGAATCAGCCCCAGCATTTT.

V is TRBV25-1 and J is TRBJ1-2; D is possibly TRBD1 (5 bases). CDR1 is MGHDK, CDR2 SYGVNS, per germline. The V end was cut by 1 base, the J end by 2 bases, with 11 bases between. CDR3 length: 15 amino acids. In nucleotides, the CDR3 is TGTGCCAGCAGTGAATCTGCAGGGCCGAACTATGGCTACACCTTC. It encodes CASSESAGPNYGYTF.

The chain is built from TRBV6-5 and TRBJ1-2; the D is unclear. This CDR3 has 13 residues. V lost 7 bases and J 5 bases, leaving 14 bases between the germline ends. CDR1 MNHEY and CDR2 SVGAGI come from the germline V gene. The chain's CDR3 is CASKEAAEYGYTF. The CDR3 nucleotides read TGTGCCAGCAAGGAGGCTGCGGAATATGGCTACACCTTC.

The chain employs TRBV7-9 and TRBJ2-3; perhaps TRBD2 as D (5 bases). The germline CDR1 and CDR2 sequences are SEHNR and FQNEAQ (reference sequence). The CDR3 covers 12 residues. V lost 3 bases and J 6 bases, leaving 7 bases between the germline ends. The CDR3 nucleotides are TGTGCCAGCAGCTTCAGAGGGGATACGCAGTATTTT. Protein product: CASSFRGDTQYF.

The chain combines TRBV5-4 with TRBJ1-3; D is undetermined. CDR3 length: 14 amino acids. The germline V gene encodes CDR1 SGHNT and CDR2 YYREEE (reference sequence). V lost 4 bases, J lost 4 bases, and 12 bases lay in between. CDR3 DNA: TGTGCCAGCAGCCATCAAACAGTGGGAAACACCATATATTTT. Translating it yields CASSHQTVGNTIYF.

The DNA for the CDR3 is TGCGCCAGCCGACCGGGACTCCTCTACAATGAGCAGTTCTTC. Translated, it gives CASRPGLLYNEQFF. The chain recombines TRBV4-1 with TRBJ2-1; a possible D gene is TRBD2 (6 bases). V was clipped by 8 bases and J by 3 bases, with 14 bases between them. The CDR3 extends over 14 amino acids. CDR1 is MGHRA, CDR2 YSYEKL, per germline.

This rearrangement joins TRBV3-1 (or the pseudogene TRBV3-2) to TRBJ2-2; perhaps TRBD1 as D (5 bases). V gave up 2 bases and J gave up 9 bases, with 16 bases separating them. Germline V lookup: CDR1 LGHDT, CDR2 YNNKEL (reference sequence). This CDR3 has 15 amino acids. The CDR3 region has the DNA TGTGCCAGCAGCCAAAACCCCACAGGTCTAAGGGAGCTGTTTTTT. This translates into CASSQNPTGLRELFF.

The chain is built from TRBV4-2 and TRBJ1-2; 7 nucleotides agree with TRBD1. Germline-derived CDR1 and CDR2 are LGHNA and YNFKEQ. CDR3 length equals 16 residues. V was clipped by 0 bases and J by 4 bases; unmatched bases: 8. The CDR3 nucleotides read TGTGCCAGCAGCCAAGATCTGAACAGGGGAGGCTATGGCTACACCTTC. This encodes CASSQDLNRGGYGYTF.

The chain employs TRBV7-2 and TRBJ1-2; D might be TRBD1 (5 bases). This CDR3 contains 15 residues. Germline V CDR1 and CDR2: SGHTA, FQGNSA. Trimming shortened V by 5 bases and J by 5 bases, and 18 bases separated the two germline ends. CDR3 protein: CASSPLAGRGYGYTF. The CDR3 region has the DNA TGTGCCAGCAGCCCCCTGGCAGGGAGGGGTTATGGCTACACCTTC.

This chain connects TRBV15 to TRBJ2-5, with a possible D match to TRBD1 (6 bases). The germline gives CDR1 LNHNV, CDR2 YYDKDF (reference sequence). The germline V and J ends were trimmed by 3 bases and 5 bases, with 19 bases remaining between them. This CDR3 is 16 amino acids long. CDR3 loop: CATSRGNTGLGETQYF. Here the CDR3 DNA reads TGTGCCACCAGCAGGGGTAATACAGGGTTAGGGGAGACCCAGTACTTC.

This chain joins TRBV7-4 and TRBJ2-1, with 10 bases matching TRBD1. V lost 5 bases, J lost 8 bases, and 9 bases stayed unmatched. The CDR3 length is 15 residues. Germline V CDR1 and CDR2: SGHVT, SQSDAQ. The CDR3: CASSTRDRGIYEQFF. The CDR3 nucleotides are TGTGCCAGCAGCACCCGGGACAGGGGCATCTATGAGCAGTTCTTC.

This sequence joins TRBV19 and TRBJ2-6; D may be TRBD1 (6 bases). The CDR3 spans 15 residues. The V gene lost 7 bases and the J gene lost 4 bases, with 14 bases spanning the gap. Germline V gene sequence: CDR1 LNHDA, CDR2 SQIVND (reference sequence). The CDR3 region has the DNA TGTGCCAGTACACCAGGGGAATCAGGGGCCAACGTCCTGACTTTC. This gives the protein CASTPGESGANVLTF.

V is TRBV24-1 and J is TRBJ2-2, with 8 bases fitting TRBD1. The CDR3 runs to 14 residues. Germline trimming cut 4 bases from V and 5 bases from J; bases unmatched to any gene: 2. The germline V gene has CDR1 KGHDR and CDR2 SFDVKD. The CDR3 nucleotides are TGTGCCACCAGTGACAGGGGGCCGACCGGGGAGCTGTTTTTT. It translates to CATSDRGPTGELFF.

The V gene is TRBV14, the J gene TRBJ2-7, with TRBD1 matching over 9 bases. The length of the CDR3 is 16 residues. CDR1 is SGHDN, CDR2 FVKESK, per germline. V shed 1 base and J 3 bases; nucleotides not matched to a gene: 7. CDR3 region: CASSQGPGQGLYEQYF. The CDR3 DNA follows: TGTGCCAGCAGCCAAGGTCCGGGACAGGGTCTCTACGAGCAGTACTTC.

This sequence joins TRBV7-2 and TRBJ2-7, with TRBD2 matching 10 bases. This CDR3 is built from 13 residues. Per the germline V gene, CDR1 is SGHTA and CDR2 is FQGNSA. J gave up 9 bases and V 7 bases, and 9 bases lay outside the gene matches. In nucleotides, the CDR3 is TGTGCCAGCACCACCAGCGGGGGGGCAGGGCAGTACTTC. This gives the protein CASTTSGGAGQYF.

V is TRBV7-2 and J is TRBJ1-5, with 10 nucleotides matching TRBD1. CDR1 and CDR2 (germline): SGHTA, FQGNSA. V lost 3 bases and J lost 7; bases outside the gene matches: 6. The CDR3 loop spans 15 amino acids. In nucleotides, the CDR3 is TGTGCCAGCAGCTTGACAGGGGGCTTAGAGCAGCCCCAGCATTTT. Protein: CASSLTGGLEQPQHF.

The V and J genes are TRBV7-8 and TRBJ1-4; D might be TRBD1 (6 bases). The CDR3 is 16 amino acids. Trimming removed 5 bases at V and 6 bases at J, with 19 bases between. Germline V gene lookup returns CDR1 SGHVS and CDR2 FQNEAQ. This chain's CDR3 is CASSITGGGRDEKLFF. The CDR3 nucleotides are TGTGCCAGCAGCATCACCGGCGGGGGCAGAGATGAAAAACTGTTTTTT.

This CDR3 reads CASSSDRGEKLFF. As DNA, the CDR3 is TGTGCCAGCAGTTCGGACAGAGGAGAAAAACTGTTTTTT. The J gene is TRBJ1-4, the V gene TRBV28, with D perhaps TRBD1 (6 bases). Trimming shortened V by 4 bases and J by 8 bases, and 11 bases separated the two germline ends. The CDR3 is made up of 13 amino acids. Germline CDR1 and CDR2: MDHEN and SYDVKM. The whole variable domain, filled in from reference TRBV28 and TRBJ1-4, reads DVKVTQSSRYLVKRTGEKVFLECVQDMDHENMFWYRQDPGLGLRLIYFSYDVKMKEKGDIPEGYSVSREKKERFSLILESASTNQTSMYLCASSSDRGEKLFFGSGTQLSVL.

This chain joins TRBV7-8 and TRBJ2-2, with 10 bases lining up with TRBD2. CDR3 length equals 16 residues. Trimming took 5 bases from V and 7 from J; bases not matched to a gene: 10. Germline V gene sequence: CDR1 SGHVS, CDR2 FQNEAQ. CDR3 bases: TGTGCCAGCAGCCATAAGCGGGAGGGCCTAGTCGGGGAGCTGTTTTTT. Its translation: CASSHKREGLVGELFF. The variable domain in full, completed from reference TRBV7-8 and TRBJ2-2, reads GAGVSQSPRYKVAKRGQDVALRCDPISGHVSLFWYQQALGQGPEFLTYFQNEAQLDKSGLPSDRFFAERPEGSVSTLKIQRTQQEDSAVYLCASSHKREGLVGELFFGEGSRLTVL.

CDR3 amino acids: CATSEVTSGRGEQFF. CDR3 nucleotides: TGTGCCACCAGTGAAGTTACCAGCGGGAGGGGTGAGCAGTTCTTC. The V gene is TRBV24-1, the J gene TRBJ2-1; 10 positions match TRBD2. V lost 4 bases, J lost 9 bases, and 8 bases stayed unmatched. Germline CDR1 is KGHDR and CDR2 is SFDVKD. The CDR3 length is 15 residues.

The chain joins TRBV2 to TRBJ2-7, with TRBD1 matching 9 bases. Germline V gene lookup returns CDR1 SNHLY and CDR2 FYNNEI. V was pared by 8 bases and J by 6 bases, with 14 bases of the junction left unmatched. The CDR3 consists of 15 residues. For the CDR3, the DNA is TGTGCCAGCGAAGGGACCAGGACAGGGGAGTCCGAGCAGTACTTC. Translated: CASEGTRTGESEQYF.

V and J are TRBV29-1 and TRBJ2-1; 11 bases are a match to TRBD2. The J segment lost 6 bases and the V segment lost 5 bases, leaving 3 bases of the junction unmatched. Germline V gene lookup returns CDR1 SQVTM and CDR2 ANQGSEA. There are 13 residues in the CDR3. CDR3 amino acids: CSVSGTSGNEQFF. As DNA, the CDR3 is TGCAGCGTTTCAGGGACTAGCGGCAATGAGCAGTTCTTC.

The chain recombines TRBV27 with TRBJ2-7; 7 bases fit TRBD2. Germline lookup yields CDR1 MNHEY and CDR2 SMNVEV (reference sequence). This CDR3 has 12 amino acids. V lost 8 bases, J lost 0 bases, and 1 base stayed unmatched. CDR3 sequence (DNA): TGTGCCAGCGGACTAGTCTCCTACGAGCAGTACTTC. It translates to CASGLVSYEQYF.

CDR3 loop: CASSPTRGQGYEQYF. CDR3 nucleotide sequence: TGTGCCAGCAGCCCGACCCGCGGACAGGGCTACGAGCAGTACTTC. This rearrangement joins TRBV7-9 to TRBJ2-7; 8 bases agree with TRBD1. Germline lookup yields CDR1 SEHNR and CDR2 FQNEAQ (reference sequence). The V and J ends lost 5 bases and 3 bases, in that order; junction bases with no gene match: 9. The CDR3 contains 15 residues.

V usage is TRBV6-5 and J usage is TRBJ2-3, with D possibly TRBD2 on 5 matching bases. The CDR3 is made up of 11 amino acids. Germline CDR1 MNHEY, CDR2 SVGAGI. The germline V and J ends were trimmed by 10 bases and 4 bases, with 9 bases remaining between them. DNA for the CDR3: TGTGCCACCGAGGGTCCAGATACGCAGTATTTT. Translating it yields CATEGPDTQYF.

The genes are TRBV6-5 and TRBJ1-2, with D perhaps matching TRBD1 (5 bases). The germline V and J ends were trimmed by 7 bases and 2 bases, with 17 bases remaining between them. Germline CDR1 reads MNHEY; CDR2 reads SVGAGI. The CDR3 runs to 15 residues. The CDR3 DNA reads TGTGCCAGCACCCCTAACCGACAGTTGAACTATGGCTACACCTTC. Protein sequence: CASTPNRQLNYGYTF.

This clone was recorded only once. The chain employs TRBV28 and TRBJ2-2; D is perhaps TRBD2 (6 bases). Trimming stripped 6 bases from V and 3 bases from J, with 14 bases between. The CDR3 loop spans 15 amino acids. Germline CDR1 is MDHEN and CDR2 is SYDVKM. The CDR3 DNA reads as TGTGCCAGCAGCTGGAGGGACCGGTACACCGGGGAGCTGTTTTTT. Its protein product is CASSWRDRYTGELFF.

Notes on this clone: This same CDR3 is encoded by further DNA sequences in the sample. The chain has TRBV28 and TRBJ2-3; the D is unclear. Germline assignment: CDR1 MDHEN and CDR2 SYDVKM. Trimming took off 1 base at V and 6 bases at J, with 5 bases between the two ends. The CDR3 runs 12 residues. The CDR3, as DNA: TGTGCCAGCAGTTTATCTCAGGATACGCAGTATTTT. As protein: CASSLSQDTQYF.

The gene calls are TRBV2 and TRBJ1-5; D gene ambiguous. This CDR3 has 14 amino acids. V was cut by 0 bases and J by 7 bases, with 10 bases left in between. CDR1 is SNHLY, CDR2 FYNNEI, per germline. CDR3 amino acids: CASSEARVRQPQHF. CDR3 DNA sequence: TGTGCCAGCAGTGAAGCGCGTGTCAGGCAGCCCCAGCATTTT.